Listed here is a single T cell receptor (beta chain). The target antigen is unknown. This record comes from a study of cytomegalovirus exposure and HLA in healthy donors. Findings and limits, study-wide: Highest at DRB1 and lowest at HLA-C, TCR association rates differed among HLA loci in a later analysis. Prediction of most subjects' HLA-A and HLA-B alleles by TCR beta sequences was reportedly accurate.

The CDR3 is 15 amino acids. V lost 4 bases to trimming and J lost 2 bases; unmatched junction nucleotides: 6. Germline V CDR1 and CDR2: SGHDT, YYEEEE. The PCR was carried out with 60 Vbeta primers and 13 Jbeta primers. Data came from immunoSEQ multiplex PCR; TCRdb stores just in-frame clones and leaves some out. The data show approximately 110,000 clones, 74% seen once. There were likely unrecorded immune exposures, though donors were nominally healthy when sampled. This clonotype was sampled from a man aged 45-65 years in good health and CMV-seropositive. The sequencing sample was made of PBMCs. This chain links TRBV5-6 with TRBJ2-1; 7 bases are a match to TRBD1. The CDR3: CASSPDRATYNEQFF. Here the CDR3 DNA reads TGTGCCAGCAGCCCCGACAGGGCGACCTACAATGAGCAGTTCTTC.